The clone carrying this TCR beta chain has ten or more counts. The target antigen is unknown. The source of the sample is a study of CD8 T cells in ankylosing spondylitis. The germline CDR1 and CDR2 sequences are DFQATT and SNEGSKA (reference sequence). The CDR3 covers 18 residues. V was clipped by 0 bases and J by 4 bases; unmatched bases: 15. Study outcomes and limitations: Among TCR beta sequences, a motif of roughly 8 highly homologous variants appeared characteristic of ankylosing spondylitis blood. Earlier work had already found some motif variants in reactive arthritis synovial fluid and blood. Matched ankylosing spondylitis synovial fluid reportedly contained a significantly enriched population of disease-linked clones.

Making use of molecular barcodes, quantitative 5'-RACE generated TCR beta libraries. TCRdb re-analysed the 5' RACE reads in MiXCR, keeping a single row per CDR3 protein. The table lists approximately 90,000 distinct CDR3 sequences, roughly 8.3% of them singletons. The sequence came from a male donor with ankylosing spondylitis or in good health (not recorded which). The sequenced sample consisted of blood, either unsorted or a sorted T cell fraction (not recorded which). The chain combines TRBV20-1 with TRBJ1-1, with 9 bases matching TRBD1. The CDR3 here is CSARDYRYRGQERTEAFF. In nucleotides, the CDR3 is TGCAGTGCTAGAGATTACCGCTACAGGGGGCAAGAGCGCACTGAAGCTTTCTTT.